This T cell receptor beta chain comes out of a study of response to subunit inactivated influenza vaccine. Overall study findings and caveats: Authors suggested each seasonal influenza vaccination recruits few new T cells.

Each CDR3 protein gets one entry after TCRdb re-called the RT-PCR reads with MiXCR. The top ten hold approximately 12% of the sample, which has about half a million distinct CDR3 sequences, roughly 9.8% seen once. This clonotype has at least ten counts. Its target is not known. CDR3 length: 12 residues. V was trimmed by 5 bases and J by 6 bases, leaving 11 bases between them. The germline V gene encodes CDR1 KGHSH and CDR2 LQKENI. This material consisted of PBMCs from blood, taken roughly 47 days after vaccination. The chain is built from TRBV18 and TRBJ2-7; D may be TRBD1 (5 bases). The source of this sequence is a man aged 50-60 years who received an inactivated influenza vaccine. The CDR3 is CASSGQGSEQYF. For the CDR3, the DNA is TGTGCCAGCTCAGGCCAGGGCTCCGAGCAGTACTTC.